The next 2 T cell receptor beta chains were all read from a single sample in a study of OX40 agonist ivuxolimab in advanced cancers. Here immunoSEQ multiplex PCR was the method, and the copy in TCRdb shows in-frame clones only, minus some. This table has under 30,000 clones, over 60% appearing once. Sample: CD4+ or CD8+ T cells sorted from blood, taken in a trial of the OX40 agonist ivuxolimab. The receptors here all came from an adult with an advanced solid tumor such as melanoma, head and neck, liver or kidney cancer.

The chain uses TRBV27 and TRBJ2-7; 8 nucleotides agree with TRBD1. The germline CDR1 and CDR2 sequences are MNHEY and SMNVEV (reference sequence). Trimming took 4 bases from V and 0 from J; bases not matched to a gene: 11. The length of the CDR3 is 17 residues. CDR3 DNA sequence: TGTGCCAGCAGTTCGATCAGACAGGGGTCCGACTCCTACGAGCAGTACTTC. Amino acid sequence: CASSSIRQGSDSYEQYF.

The chain employs TRBV29-1 and TRBJ1-1; possible D gene TRBD1, 5 bases. CDR1 and CDR2 (germline): SQVTM, ANQGSEA. The V end was cut by 4 bases, the J end by 7 bases, with 25 bases between. The CDR3 is 16 residues long. The CDR3 loop is CSVVLATEGSGYEAFF. The DNA for the CDR3 is TGCAGCGTTGTACTTGCGACAGAAGGGTCAGGGTATGAAGCTTTCTTT.